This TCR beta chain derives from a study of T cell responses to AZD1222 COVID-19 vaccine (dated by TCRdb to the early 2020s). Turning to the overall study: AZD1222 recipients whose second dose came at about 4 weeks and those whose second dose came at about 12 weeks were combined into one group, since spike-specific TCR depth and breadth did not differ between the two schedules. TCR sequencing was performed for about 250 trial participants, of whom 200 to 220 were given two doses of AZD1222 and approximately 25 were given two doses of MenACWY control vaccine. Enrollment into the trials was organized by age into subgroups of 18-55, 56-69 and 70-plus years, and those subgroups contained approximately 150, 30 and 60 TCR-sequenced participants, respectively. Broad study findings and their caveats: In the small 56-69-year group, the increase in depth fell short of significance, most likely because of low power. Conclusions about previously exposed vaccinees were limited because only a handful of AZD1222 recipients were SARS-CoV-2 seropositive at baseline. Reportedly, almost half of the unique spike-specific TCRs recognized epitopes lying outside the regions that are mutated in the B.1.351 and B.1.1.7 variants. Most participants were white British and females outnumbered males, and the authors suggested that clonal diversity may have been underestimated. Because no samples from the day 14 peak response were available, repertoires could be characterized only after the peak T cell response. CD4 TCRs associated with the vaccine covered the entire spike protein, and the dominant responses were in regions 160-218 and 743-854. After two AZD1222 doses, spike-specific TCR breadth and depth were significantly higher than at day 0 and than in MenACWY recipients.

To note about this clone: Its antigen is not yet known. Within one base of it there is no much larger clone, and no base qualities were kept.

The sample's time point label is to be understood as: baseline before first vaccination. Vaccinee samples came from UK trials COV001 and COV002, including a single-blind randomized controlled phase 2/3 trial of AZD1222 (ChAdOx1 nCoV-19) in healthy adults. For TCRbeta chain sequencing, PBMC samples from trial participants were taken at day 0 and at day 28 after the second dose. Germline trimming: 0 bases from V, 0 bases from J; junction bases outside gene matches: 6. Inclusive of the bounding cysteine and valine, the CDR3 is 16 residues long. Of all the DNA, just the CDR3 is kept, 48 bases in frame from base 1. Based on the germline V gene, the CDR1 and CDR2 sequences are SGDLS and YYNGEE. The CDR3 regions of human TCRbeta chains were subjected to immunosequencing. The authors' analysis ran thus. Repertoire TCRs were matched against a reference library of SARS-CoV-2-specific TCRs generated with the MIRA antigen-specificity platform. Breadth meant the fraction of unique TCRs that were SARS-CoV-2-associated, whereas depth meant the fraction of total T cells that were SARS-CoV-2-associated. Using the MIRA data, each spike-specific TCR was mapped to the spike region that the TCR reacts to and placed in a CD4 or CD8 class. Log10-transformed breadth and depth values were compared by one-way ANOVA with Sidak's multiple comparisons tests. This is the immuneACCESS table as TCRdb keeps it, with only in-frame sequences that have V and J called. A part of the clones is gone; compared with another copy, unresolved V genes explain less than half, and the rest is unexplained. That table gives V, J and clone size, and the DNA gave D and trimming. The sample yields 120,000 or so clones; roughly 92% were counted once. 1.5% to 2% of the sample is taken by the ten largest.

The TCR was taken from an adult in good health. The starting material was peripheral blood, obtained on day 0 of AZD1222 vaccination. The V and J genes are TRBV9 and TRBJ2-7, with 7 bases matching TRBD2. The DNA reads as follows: TGTGCCAGCAGCGTAGGAGCCGGCGGGAGCTCCTACGAGCAGTACGTC. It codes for CASSVGAGGSSYEQYV.